These 18 T cell receptor beta chains came from one sample sequenced in a study of T cell responses to AZD1222 COVID-19 vaccine. Clones were sequenced by immunoSEQ multiplex PCR, and TCRdb holds only the in-frame ones, with some missing. The sample shows about 110,000 clones, 90% of them seen only once. The source was peripheral blood, collected 28 days after the second AZD1222 dose. All receptors derive from an adult who received the AZD1222 COVID-19 vaccine.

This sequence joins TRBV9 and TRBJ1-4; TRBD1 agrees at 9 bases. The J segment lost 14 bases and the V segment lost 0 bases, leaving 8 bases of the junction unmatched. This CDR3 spans 14 amino acids. CDR1 is SGDLS, CDR2 YYNGEE, per germline. DNA of the CDR3: TGTGCCAGCAGCGTAGGGACAGGGGTAGGGGGGCTGTTTTTT. Translation gives CASSVGTGVGGLFF.

This sequence joins TRBV7-3 and TRBJ2-1; 14 nucleotides match TRBD2. V trimming: 4 bases; J trimming: 9 bases; junction bases outside the gene matches: 8. The CDR3 is made up of 16 amino acids. Germline V gene sequence: CDR1 SGHTA, CDR2 FQGTGA. CDR3: CASSSTTSGGASEQFF. DNA for the CDR3: TGTGCCAGCAGCTCCACGACTAGCGGGGGGGCAAGTGAGCAGTTCTTC.

The V gene is TRBV29-1, the J gene TRBJ2-5; D is undetermined. V lost 0 bases and J lost 5, with 4 bases in between. The CDR3 spans 11 residues. Germline CDR1 reads SQVTM; CDR2 reads ANQGSEA. The CDR3 protein is CSVEELETQYF. CDR3 nucleotide sequence: TGCAGCGTTGAAGAGTTGGAGACCCAGTACTTC. Full variable domain (outside the CDR3, taken from reference TRBV29-1 and TRBJ2-5): SAVISQKPSRDICQRGTSLTIQCQVDSQVTMMFWYRQQPGQSLTLIATANQGSEATYESGFVIDKFPISRPNLTFSTLTVSNMSPEDSSIYLCSVEELETQYFGPGTRLLVL.

The rearrangement joins TRBV9 to TRBJ2-2; 8 bases map to TRBD1. V lost 9 bases to trimming and J lost 5 bases; unmatched junction nucleotides: 6. From germline, CDR1 is SGDLS and CDR2 YYNGEE. The CDR3 length is 13 residues. CDR3 coding DNA: TGTGCCACCCGGACAGGGTCTACCGGGGAGCTGTTTTTT. Its protein is CATRTGSTGELFF.

This sequence joins TRBV2 and TRBJ1-1; a weak D match, TRBD1 (5 bases). Germline values: CDR1 SNHLY, CDR2 FYNNEI. Trimming took 0 bases from V and 1 from J, leaving 9 bases between them. The CDR3 has 15 amino acids. The CDR3 protein is CASSEAPGQNTEAFF. Written as DNA, the CDR3 is TGTGCCAGCAGTGAAGCTCCCGGACAGAACACTGAAGCTTTCTTT.

The chain links TRBV10-3 to TRBJ2-1; 8 nucleotides line up with TRBD2. Trimming removed 8 bases from V and 9 bases from J; junction bases left unmatched: 12. This CDR3 is 14 amino acids long. The germline V gene encodes CDR1 ENHRY and CDR2 SYGVKD. DNA of the CDR3: TGTGCCATCTCTCGGGGGGGCTACATTGGTGAGCAGTTCTTC. Translated: CAISRGGYIGEQFF.

This sequence joins TRBV10-3 and TRBJ1-1, with a tentative D call TRBD1 (6 bases). The CDR3 covers 13 residues. The V end was cut by 11 bases, the J end by 3 bases, with 16 bases between. The V gene's germline CDR1 is ENHRY and CDR2 SYGVKD. The CDR3: CAVYRAGDTEAFF. The CDR3 nucleotides read TGTGCCGTGTACAGGGCCGGAGACACTGAAGCTTTCTTT.

The gene calls are TRBV27 and TRBJ2-7; 7 positions agree with TRBD1. The CDR3 has 14 amino acids. Germline trimming cut 8 bases from V and 5 bases from J; bases unmatched to any gene: 12. The germline CDR1 and CDR2 sequences are MNHEY and SMNVEV (reference sequence). The CDR3 loop is CASPGQLLGDEQYF. In DNA, the CDR3 is TGTGCCAGCCCGGGACAGCTCCTAGGGGACGAGCAGTACTTC.

The rearrangement joins TRBV27 to TRBJ2-7, with D tentatively TRBD2 (5 bases). CDR3 length: 13 amino acids. The V end was cut by 5 bases, the J end by 7 bases, with 15 bases between. Looked up from germline, CDR1 is MNHEY and CDR2 is SMNVEV (reference sequence). CDR3 region: CASSPMPGWEQYF. CDR3 nucleotide sequence: TGTGCCAGCAGTCCCATGCCGGGATGGGAGCAGTACTTC.

This clone was counted only a few times. The genes are TRBV12-3 or TRBV12-4 and TRBJ1-1; D gene ambiguous. Trimming left V 5 bases short and J 1 base short, with 8 bases between. The CDR3 runs 13 residues. The CDR3 nucleotides are TGTGCCAGCAGTACAATAGCGAACACTGAAGCTTTCTTT. This sequence encodes CASSTIANTEAFF.

The V and J genes are TRBV29-1 and TRBJ2-3; TRBD1 agrees at 9 bases. Germline-derived CDR1 and CDR2 are SQVTM and ANQGSEA. The V gene end was trimmed by 5 bases and the J gene end by 1 base; junction bases not matched to a gene: 7. The CDR3 consists of 15 residues. CDR3 residues: CSVKLGTGRTDTQYF. CDR3 DNA sequence: TGCAGCGTTAAATTGGGGACAGGGCGCACAGATACGCAGTATTTT.

CDR3 in DNA: TGTGCCAGCAGTTTGATTAGCAATCAGCCCCAGCATTTT. This codes for CASSLISNQPQHF. The chain carries TRBV27 and TRBJ1-5, with D uncertain. The germline V gene has CDR1 MNHEY and CDR2 SMNVEV (reference sequence). This CDR3 contains 13 residues. The ends were cut back, 3 bases at V and 0 bases at J, with 3 bases in the middle.

The chain employs TRBV19 and TRBJ2-7; D call uncertain. The length of the CDR3 is 13 residues. Trimming took off 6 bases at V and 2 bases at J, with 11 bases between the two ends. Per the germline V gene, CDR1 is LNHDA and CDR2 is SQIVND (reference sequence). CDR3 nucleotide sequence: TGTGCCAGTAGCGTTAGCTCTCCCTACGAGCAGTACTTC. This encodes CASSVSSPYEQYF.

The chain couples TRBV6-2 or TRBV6-3 to TRBJ1-1; D is perhaps TRBD1 (5 bases). The V end lost 5 bases, the J end lost 4 bases, and 14 bases lay between the germline ends. Germline CDR1 reads MNHEY; CDR2 reads SVGEGT. The CDR3 consists of 14 residues. As DNA, the CDR3 is TGTGCCAGCAGTACCAATCCGGGGGTCACTGAAGCTTTCTTT. Amino acid sequence: CASSTNPGVTEAFF.

CDR3: CASSQDLRGGEGETQYF. The CDR3 DNA reads TGTGCCAGCAGCCAAGATCTCCGCGGGGGGGAGGGAGAGACCCAGTACTTC. The chain couples TRBV3-1 (or the pseudogene TRBV3-2) to TRBJ2-5, with 9 positions matching TRBD2. This CDR3 spans 17 amino acids. V was clipped by 0 bases and J by 4 bases; unmatched bases: 9. Germline V gives CDR1 LGHDT, CDR2 YNNKEL (reference sequence).

The chain recombines TRBV4-3 with TRBJ2-7, with D hard to call. Germline CDR1 is LGHNA and CDR2 is YSLEER. The CDR3 consists of 16 residues. The germline V and J ends were trimmed by 0 bases and 4 bases, with 16 bases remaining between them. CDR3 coding DNA: TGCGCCAGCAGCCAAGAATCCACTCCCAAGCGATACGAGCAGTACTTC. Translated, it gives CASSQESTPKRYEQYF.

A single count supports this clone. The same CDR3 also results from other DNA sequences found in this sample. The rearrangement links TRBV7-9 to TRBJ1-1, with D unclear. The germline V gene encodes CDR1 SEHNR and CDR2 FQNEAQ (reference sequence). Deletions cut 5 bases from V and 3 bases from J, with 7 bases between. The CDR3 runs 12 residues. The CDR3 region is CASSPSYTEAFF. The CDR3 region has the DNA TGTGCCAGCAGCCCGAGTTACACTGAAGCTTTCTTT.

The table lists this clone with a few counts. V is TRBV4-3 and J is TRBJ2-2; tentative D call: TRBD1 (6 bases). The CDR3 loop spans 15 amino acids. Between the trimmed V and J ends, which lost 4 bases and 1 base, there was a span of 10 bases. Germline CDR1 is LGHNA and CDR2 is YSLEER. CDR3 sequence (DNA): TGCGCCAGCAGCCCCGTGACAGGGAACACCGGGGAGCTGTTTTTT. This translates into CASSPVTGNTGELFF.